These 12 T cell receptor beta chains share one sample of origin, sequenced in a study of T cell responses to AZD1222 COVID-19 vaccine. Libraries were prepared by immunoSEQ multiplex PCR; TCRdb keeps only in-frame clonotypes and omits some of them. The sample lists 86,000 or so clones, roughly 90% occurring once. Specimen: peripheral blood, collected 28 days after the second AZD1222 dose. The source is an adult who received the AZD1222 COVID-19 vaccine.

CDR3 residues: CASSQDPAGGLYNEQFF. The CDR3 DNA sequence: TGCGCCAGCAGCCAAGACCCAGCGGGAGGCCTCTACAATGAGCAGTTCTTC. V usage is TRBV4-3 and J usage is TRBJ2-1, with TRBD2 matching 9 bases. Germline V gene lookup returns CDR1 LGHNA and CDR2 YSLEER. CDR3 length: 17 residues. V shed 0 bases and J 3 bases; nucleotides not matched to a gene: 6.

This sequence joins TRBV24-1 and TRBJ2-1, with D maybe TRBD2 (5 bases). The CDR3 consists of 13 residues. The V end lost 7 bases, the J end lost 7 bases, and 13 bases lay between the germline ends. Germline CDR1 and CDR2: KGHDR and SFDVKD. The CDR3 spells CATRGVVKNEQFF. As DNA, the CDR3 is TGTGCCACCAGGGGAGTAGTGAAGAATGAGCAGTTCTTC.

The CDR3 bases are TGTGCCAGCAGTTCTCGGACAGGTGATAGCAATCAGCCCCAGCATTTT. It yields the protein CASSSRTGDSNQPQHF. This chain links TRBV6-5 with TRBJ1-5, with TRBD1 matching over 7 bases. Germline V gene data show CDR1 as MNHEY and CDR2 as SVGAGI. The J segment lost 0 bases and the V segment lost 4 bases, leaving 6 bases of the junction unmatched. The CDR3 is 16 residues long.

The chain uses TRBV6-2 or TRBV6-3 and TRBJ1-2, with D tentatively TRBD1 (5 bases). The CDR3 runs 15 residues. V lost 6 bases and J lost 4, with 18 bases in between. Germline CDR1 reads MNHEY; CDR2 reads SVGEGT. In nucleotides, the CDR3 is TGTGCCAGCAGCCGGGACCCCCAACGCAGCTATGGCTACACCTTC. This gives the protein CASSRDPQRSYGYTF.

This clone appeared a few times. The rearrangement joins TRBV6-4 to TRBJ2-3, with 11 bases that match TRBD2. This CDR3 comprises 16 residues. The junction had 1 base not matched to a gene; V was cut back by 0 bases and J by 2 bases. CDR1 and CDR2 from the germline V gene are MRHNA and SNTAGT. The CDR3 sequence: CASSDSSGRATDTQYF. Written as DNA, the CDR3 is TGTGCCAGCAGTGACTCTAGCGGGAGGGCCACAGATACGCAGTATTTT.

V and J are TRBV6-5 and TRBJ2-1; 8 bases align to TRBD2. The CDR3 runs 16 residues. Germline V lookup: CDR1 MNHEY, CDR2 SVGAGI. V lost 4 bases and J lost 0; bases outside the gene matches: 5. The CDR3 is CASSSPSGSSYNEQFF. The CDR3 nucleotides read TGTGCCAGCAGTTCCCCCAGCGGGAGCTCCTACAATGAGCAGTTCTTC.

The chain has TRBV2 and TRBJ1-5; TRBD1 matches at 7 bases. The CDR3 has 14 residues. Germline loops: CDR1 SNHLY, CDR2 FYNNEI. J was trimmed by 3 bases and V by 4 bases; bases with no gene match: 3. CDR3 residues: CASSGTGLNQPQHF. The CDR3 nucleotides read TGTGCCAGCAGTGGGACAGGCCTCAATCAGCCCCAGCATTTT.

The chain carries TRBV7-9 and TRBJ1-2, with D perhaps matching TRBD1 (5 bases). The germline V gene has CDR1 SEHNR and CDR2 FQNEAQ (reference sequence). The CDR3 length is 15 residues. V was clipped by 5 bases and J by 4 bases, with 17 bases between them. CDR3 sequence: CASSPFSEGPYGYTF. CDR3 DNA sequence: TGTGCCAGCAGCCCCTTTAGTGAGGGACCCTATGGCTACACCTTC.

The J gene is TRBJ1-1, the V gene TRBV2, with 7 bases matching TRBD1. The CDR3 is 14 residues long. V gave up 6 bases and J gave up 2 bases; unmatched junction bases: 6. Germline V gives CDR1 SNHLY, CDR2 FYNNEI. The CDR3 loop is CASRTGTANTEAFF. The CDR3 nucleotides read TGTGCCAGCAGAACCGGGACAGCAAACACTGAAGCTTTCTTT.

The V call is TRBV25-1, the J call TRBJ1-1, with D perhaps TRBD1 (5 bases). CDR1 MGHDK and CDR2 SYGVNS come from the germline V gene. V was pared by 4 bases and J by 5 bases, with 14 bases between. The CDR3 has 14 amino acids. DNA of the CDR3: TGTGCCAGCAGTGGGGTCGGGGGATTGACTGAAGCTTTCTTT. Protein product: CASSGVGGLTEAFF.

This chain links TRBV19 with TRBJ2-1; tentative D call: TRBD2 (5 bases). Germline CDR1 LNHDA, CDR2 SQIVND (reference sequence). The V end lost 3 bases, the J end lost 0 bases, and 12 bases lay between the germline ends. The length of the CDR3 is 16 residues. The CDR3 loop is CASSMMGASSYNEQFF. The DNA of the CDR3 is TGTGCCAGTAGTATGATGGGAGCTAGCTCCTACAATGAGCAGTTCTTC.

This chain links TRBV27 with TRBJ2-2, with D perhaps matching TRBD1 (6 bases). This CDR3 is built from 17 residues. Germline V gene data show CDR1 as MNHEY and CDR2 as SMNVEV (reference sequence). V gave up 4 bases and J gave up 1 base, with 16 bases separating them. The CDR3 spells CASSSTLGHLNTGELFF. The CDR3 DNA sequence: TGTGCCAGCAGTTCCACCCTGGGACATTTGAACACCGGGGAGCTGTTTTTT.